Listed below are T cell receptor beta chains from one sample, sequenced in a study of T cell changes during pregnancy in multiple sclerosis. Data came from immunoSEQ multiplex PCR; TCRdb stores just in-frame clones and leaves some out. The data hold about 34,000 clones, with about nine tenths observed a single time. The sequencing here drew on CD8+ T cells from peripheral blood mononuclear cells, taken after pregnancy. The source of these receptors is a female donor with multiple sclerosis, enrolled in a pregnancy study. Each CDR3 is given with its conserved first and last residue. The D gene is left open where the match is weak. A clone size is listed for some rows: how often the clone was seen (once, few, many), or a class if it is expanded.

CDR3 length: 14; D gene: NA; J gene: TRBJ2-7; clone size: NA; V gene: TRBV30; CDR3 protein: CAWSLYPGSYEQYF; CDR3 DNA: TGTGCCTGGAGTCTTTACCCGGGCTCCTACGAGCAGTACTTC
CDR3 length: 13; D gene: NA; J gene: TRBJ1-1; clone size: few; V gene: TRBV9; CDR3 protein: CASSVASGTEAFF; CDR3 DNA: TGTGCCAGCAGCGTAGCGTCGGGAACTGAAGCTTTCTTT
CDR3 length: 15; D gene: NA; J gene: TRBJ1-1; clone size: NA; V gene: TRBV11-2; CDR3 protein: CASSLEYSENTEAFF; CDR3 DNA: TGTGCCAGCAGCTTAGAATACTCCGAGAACACTGAAGCTTTCTTT
CDR3 length: 12; D gene: NA; J gene: TRBJ1-2; clone size: NA; V gene: TRBV5-8; CDR3 protein: CASSFPGVGYTF; CDR3 DNA: TGTGCCAGCAGCTTTCCGGGGGTAGGCTACACCTTC
CDR3 length: 13; D gene: NA; J gene: TRBJ1-2; clone size: NA; V gene: TRBV5-8; CDR3 protein: CASSLKGNYGYTF; CDR3 DNA: TGTGCCAGCAGCTTGAAGGGGAACTATGGCTACACCTTC
CDR3 length: 13; D gene: NA; J gene: TRBJ1-5; clone size: NA; V gene: TRBV5-6; CDR3 protein: CASSWGGNQPQHF; CDR3 DNA: TGTGCCAGCAGCTGGGGGGGAAATCAGCCCCAGCATTTT
CDR3 length: 14; D gene: TRBD2; J gene: TRBJ2-5; clone size: NA; V gene: TRBV7-8; CDR3 protein: CATQAGAGEETQYF; CDR3 DNA: TGTGCCACCCAGGCTGGAGCGGGAGAAGAGACCCAGTACTTC
CDR3 length: 13; D gene: NA; J gene: TRBJ1-2; clone size: NA; V gene: TRBV11-2; CDR3 protein: CASSLGQVNGYTF; CDR3 DNA: TGTGCCAGCAGCTTAGGACAGGTTAATGGCTACACCTTC
CDR3 length: 14; D gene: TRBD1; J gene: TRBJ2-6; clone size: NA; V gene: TRBV6-1; CDR3 protein: CASQQGDGANVLTF; CDR3 DNA: TGTGCCAGCCAACAGGGGGATGGGGCCAACGTCCTGACTTTC
CDR3 length: 12; D gene: NA; J gene: TRBJ2-5; clone size: NA; V gene: TRBV27; CDR3 protein: CATIDSQETQYF; CDR3 DNA: TGTGCCACTATCGACAGCCAAGAGACCCAGTACTTC